Listed here are 27 T cell receptor beta chains from one sample, sequenced in a study of T cell repertoires and Cas9 in healthy adults. Profiled with immunoSEQ multiplex PCR; TCRdb holds only in-frame clones, not every one. The sample holds around 20,000 clones, about 90% seen once. Material: CD4+ effector T cells (CD127+, CD25-, CD137-, CD154-) from PBMCs; culture status not recorded. The receptors were sampled from a human donor in good health.

The rearrangement uses TRBV12-5 and TRBJ1-1; possible D gene TRBD1, 5 bases. Trimming removed 0 bases from V and 4 bases from J, with 15 bases in between. CDR1 is LGHNT and CDR2 is FRNRAP in the germline V gene. This CDR3 comprises 16 residues. The CDR3 region is CASGLVGAKGSTEAFF. CDR3 coding DNA: TGTGCTAGTGGTTTGGTTGGGGCGAAGGGGAGCACTGAAGCTTTCTTT.

This clone was found once. The chain links TRBV28 to TRBJ1-1, with TRBD1 matching 10 bases. The CDR3 spans 13 residues. Germline loops: CDR1 MDHEN, CDR2 SYDVKM. Trimming cost V 5 bases and J 6 bases; bases outside gene matches: 3. CDR3: CASSPGQGAEAFF. CDR3 DNA sequence: TGTGCCAGCAGTCCCGGACAGGGGGCTGAAGCTTTCTTT.

The chain combines TRBV7-8 with TRBJ2-5, with 10 positions matching TRBD2. CDR3 length: 16 residues. J gave up 1 base and V 5 bases, and 7 bases lay outside the gene matches. The V gene's germline CDR1 is SGHVS and CDR2 FQNEAQ. In DNA form, the CDR3 reads TGTGCCAGCAGCAACATCTGGACTAGCGGCCAAGAGACCCAGTACTTC. This translates into CASSNIWTSGQETQYF. The full variable domain, with the rest looked up from reference TRBV7-8 and TRBJ2-5, is GAGVSQSPRYKVAKRGQDVALRCDPISGHVSLFWYQQALGQGPEFLTYFQNEAQLDKSGLPSDRFFAERPEGSVSTLKIQRTQQEDSAVYLCASSNIWTSGQETQYFGPGTRLLVL.

The chain joins TRBV18 to TRBJ1-1; a weak D match, TRBD1 (5 bases). With 3 bases removed from V and 0 bases from J, the gap between germline ends came to 14 bases. There are 16 residues in the CDR3. Per the germline V gene, CDR1 is KGHSH and CDR2 is LQKENI. Written as DNA, the CDR3 is TGTGCCAGCTCACCGGCCGCCGGGACGGTGAACACTGAAGCTTTCTTT. It translates to CASSPAAGTVNTEAFF. Together with reference TRBV18 and TRBJ1-1, the CDR3 gives the full variable domain: NAGVMQNPRHLVRRRGQEARLRCSPMKGHSHVYWYRQLPEEGLKFMVYLQKENIIDESGMPKERFSAEFPKEGPSILRIQQVVRGDSAAYFCASSPAAGTVNTEAFFGQGTRLTVV.

The V and J genes are TRBV27 and TRBJ2-3; no definite D call. In germline, CDR1 is MNHEY, CDR2 SMNVEV (reference sequence). This CDR3 has 12 residues. Trimming removed 6 bases at V and 2 bases at J, with 6 bases between. DNA of the CDR3: TGTGCCAGCAGCAAACACACAGATACGCAGTATTTT. Its translation: CASSKHTDTQYF.

This clone was observed once. The CDR3 region is CASSGGQIYEQYF. The CDR3 region has the DNA TGCGCCAGCAGCGGGGGACAGATCTACGAGCAGTACTTC. V usage is TRBV5-1 and J usage is TRBJ2-7; 7 bases line up with TRBD1. The germline CDR1 and CDR2 sequences are SGHRS and YFSETQ. The CDR3 loop spans 13 amino acids. Losses at the gene ends were 4 bases for V and 3 bases for J; bases not matched to a gene: 4.

This rearrangement joins TRBV28 to TRBJ2-3, with 10 positions matching TRBD1. V shed 5 bases, J shed 5 bases, and the junction held 4 bases outside the gene matches. This CDR3 spans 14 amino acids. Looked up from germline, CDR1 is MDHEN and CDR2 is SYDVKM. In nucleotides, the CDR3 is TGTGCCAGCAGTCGACAGGGGGCGAAAGATACGCAGTATTTT. It codes for CASSRQGAKDTQYF.

As DNA, the CDR3 is TGTGCCAGCGCAGGAAACCAACTGTTTTTT. Residues: CASAGNQLFF. The chain has TRBV7-6 and TRBJ1-4; unclear D gene. CDR1 SGHVS and CDR2 FNYEAQ come from the germline V gene. The V gene lost 8 bases and the J gene lost 12 bases, with 10 bases spanning the gap. The CDR3 has 10 residues. The entire variable domain, with the rest obtained from reference TRBV7-6 and TRBJ1-4, is as follows: GAGVSQSPRYKVTKRGQDVALRCDPISGHVSLYWYRQALGQGPEFLTYFNYEAQQDKSGLPNDRFSAERPEGSISTLTIQRTEQRDSAMYRCASAGNQLFFGSGTQLSVL.

This chain connects TRBV5-1 to TRBJ2-7; 7 bases line up with TRBD1. Germline V gene sequence: CDR1 SGHRS, CDR2 YFSETQ. The ends lost 4 bases at V and 4 bases at J; junction bases unmatched: 5. The CDR3 consists of 13 residues. CDR3 region: CASSLTGKYEQYF. The CDR3 DNA follows: TGCGCCAGCAGCCTGACAGGGAAGTACGAGCAGTACTTC.

CDR3 bases: TGTGCCAGCAGTACTAGCGGGAGGGCCTACAATGAGCAGTTCTTC. Its translation: CASSTSGRAYNEQFF. The chain uses TRBV6-4 and TRBJ2-1; TRBD2 agrees at 13 bases. The CDR3 is 15 residues long. Looked up from germline, CDR1 is MRHNA and CDR2 is SNTAGT. V lost 5 bases and J lost 2; bases outside the gene matches: 0.

The chain combines TRBV28 with TRBJ1-5, with D hard to call. CDR1 is MDHEN and CDR2 is SYDVKM in the germline V gene. There are 13 residues in the CDR3. The germline V and J ends were trimmed by 4 bases and 8 bases, with 12 bases remaining between them. The CDR3 protein is CASSSAGLEPQHF. The CDR3 DNA follows: TGTGCCAGCAGTTCCGCCGGCTTGGAGCCCCAGCATTTT.

The V and J genes are TRBV6-9 and TRBJ1-6, with D unresolved. The CDR3 extends over 16 amino acids. Germline CDR1 MNHGY, CDR2 SVAAGI. V was pared by 3 bases and J by 10 bases, with 19 bases between. DNA of the CDR3: TGTGCCAGCAGTTACCCCTTTCGGGTCTCAATGTCACCCCTCCACTTT. Translating gives CASSYPFRVSMSPLHF.

The J gene is TRBJ2-3, the V gene TRBV19, with 13 nucleotides matching TRBD2. The length of the CDR3 is 15 residues. Unmatched junction bases numbered 5, after V lost 7 bases and J lost 4 bases. Germline V gives CDR1 LNHDA, CDR2 SQIVND (reference sequence). The CDR3 protein is CASKLAGGGADTQYF. CDR3 sequence (DNA): TGTGCCAGTAAACTAGCGGGAGGGGGAGCAGATACGCAGTATTTT.

Concerning this clone itself: Relative to the germline gene, one junction end is altered; a read error may explain this. The chain has TRBV2 and TRBJ1-1; TRBD1 matches at 8 bases. The CDR3 spans 16 residues. Germline V lookup: CDR1 SNHLY, CDR2 FYNNEI. The chain's CDR3 is CAGSPLPGGRDTEAFF. Here the CDR3 DNA reads TGTGCCGGCAGTCCCCTCCCAGGGGGCAGGGACACTGAAGCTTTCTTT.

This chain connects TRBV4-2 to TRBJ1-3, with D uncertain. CDR3 length: 16 amino acids. The V end was cut by 1 base, the J end by 0 bases, with 10 bases between. The germline gives CDR1 LGHNA, CDR2 YNFKEQ. The CDR3 bases are TGTGCCAGCAGCCAAGGCAACAGCAACTCTGGAAACACCATATATTTT. Amino acid sequence: CASSQGNSNSGNTIYF.

The chain is built from TRBV28 and TRBJ2-5, with TRBD2 matching 13 bases. The J call may be wrong; the DNA end is better matched by TRBJ2-7. CDR3 length: 16 residues. The germline V gene has CDR1 MDHEN and CDR2 SYDVKM. The CDR3 DNA reads TGTGCCAGCAGCCTAGGACTAGCGGGGGCCAGATACGAGCAGTACTTC. Translating it yields CASSLGLAGARYEQYF.

The V and J genes are TRBV2 and TRBJ2-4; 12 nucleotides match TRBD2. J lost 3 bases, V lost 4 bases, and 4 bases had no gene match. Per germline, CDR1 SNHLY and CDR2 FYNNEI. The CDR3 spans 16 residues. The CDR3 is CASSGPSGGGKNIQYF. DNA for the CDR3: TGTGCCAGCAGTGGACCTAGCGGGGGGGGCAAAAACATTCAGTACTTC. Using reference TRBV2 and TRBJ2-4 for the parts outside the CDR3, the full variable domain is EPEVTQTPSHQVTQMGQEVILRCVPISNHLYFYWYRQILGQKVEFLVSFYNNEISEKSEIFDDQFSVERPDGSNFTLKIRSTKLEDSAMYFCASSGPSGGGKNIQYFGAGTRLSVL.

The genes are TRBV4-3 and TRBJ1-1; TRBD1 is a possible D gene (6 bases). This CDR3 spans 13 amino acids. Germline V gene sequence: CDR1 LGHNA, CDR2 YSLEER. Deletions cut 0 bases from V and 11 bases from J, with 13 bases between. The CDR3 sequence is CASSQEGGLRAFF. The DNA for the CDR3 is TGCGCCAGCAGCCAAGAGGGGGGGCTTAGGGCTTTCTTT.

This chain uses TRBV5-4 with TRBJ2-7, with D possibly being TRBD2 (6 bases). Deletions cut 0 bases from V and 2 bases from J, with 9 bases between. The CDR3 has 14 residues. In germline, CDR1 is SGHNT, CDR2 YYREEE (reference sequence). CDR3 amino acids: CASSLASDPYEQYF. The CDR3 DNA is TGTGCCAGCAGCTTGGCTAGCGACCCCTACGAGCAGTACTTC.

The rearrangement joins TRBV9 to TRBJ1-3, with a weak D call TRBD1 (5 bases). The CDR3 is 15 residues long. Looked up from germline, CDR1 is SGDLS and CDR2 is YYNGEE. The ends were cut back, 2 bases at V and 2 bases at J, with 11 bases in the middle. The CDR3 is CASSVSRAPGNTIYF. The DNA for the CDR3 is TGTGCCAGCAGCGTCTCCAGGGCCCCTGGAAACACCATATATTTT.

This clone appeared once. DNA for the CDR3: TGTGCCAGCAGTCGGGACAGGGGGCAAGAGACCCAGTACTTC. Its translation is CASSRDRGQETQYF. The chain uses TRBV27 and TRBJ2-5, with 11 nucleotides matching TRBD1. The V segment lost 5 bases and the J segment 2 bases; nucleotides outside the gene matches: 1. There are 14 residues in the CDR3. Germline values: CDR1 MNHEY, CDR2 SMNVEV (reference sequence).

The V call is TRBV29-1, the J call TRBJ1-5; TRBD1 might be the D (6 bases). V lost 4 bases, J lost 11 bases, and 18 bases lay in between. Germline CDR1 reads SQVTM; CDR2 reads ANQGSEA. This CDR3 is built from 13 residues. CDR3 nucleotides: TGCAGCGTTGGAGGGGGGTCCCCTCCGGCCCAGCATTTT. Translated, it gives CSVGGGSPPAQHF.

The chain carries TRBV18 and TRBJ2-2; D is unclear. The CDR3 is made up of 16 amino acids. The V gene lost 4 bases and the J gene lost 2 bases, with 14 bases spanning the gap. Germline V gives CDR1 KGHSH, CDR2 LQKENI. CDR3 sequence reads: CASSQMASLNTGELFF. CDR3 bases: TGTGCCAGCTCACAGATGGCGTCCTTAAACACCGGGGAGCTGTTTTTT.

The V and J genes are TRBV6-5 and TRBJ1-1, with 9 bases that match TRBD1. Germline V lookup: CDR1 MNHEY, CDR2 SVGAGI. V lost 5 bases, J lost 1 base, and 5 bases stayed unmatched. The CDR3 is 15 residues long. The CDR3 region is CASSTGGRGNTEAFF. DNA for the CDR3: TGTGCCAGCAGTACAGGGGGCCGGGGGAACACTGAAGCTTTCTTT.

This sequence joins TRBV7-9 and TRBJ1-2, with TRBD1 as a possible D gene (6 bases). Trimming left V 1 base short and J 5 bases short, with 20 bases between. The CDR3 totals 17 residues. Germline CDR1 reads SEHNR; CDR2 reads FQNEAQ (reference sequence). For the CDR3, the DNA is TGTGCCAGCAGCTTAGGGGGGTCAGGGGCACTAACTTATGGCTACACCTTC. This sequence encodes CASSLGGSGALTYGYTF.

This clone was observed once. The V and J genes are TRBV10-2 and TRBJ1-2; tentative D call: TRBD1 (5 bases). Germline V gene lookup returns CDR1 WSHSY and CDR2 SAAADI. This CDR3 has 14 amino acids. Trimming stripped 7 bases from V and 6 bases from J, with 18 bases between. CDR3 coding DNA: TGCGCCAGCACGGCGGGAGGGGCGAGGGATGGCTACACCTTC. Amino acid sequence: CASTAGGARDGYTF.

Here the CDR3 reads CASSEPRLASGYTF. The DNA of the CDR3 is TGTGCCAGCAGTGAACCCAGGTTGGCCTCTGGCTACACCTTC. The gene calls are TRBV25-1 and TRBJ1-2, with unresolved D. Trimming removed 2 bases at V and 7 bases at J, with 14 bases between. In germline, CDR1 is MGHDK, CDR2 SYGVNS. CDR3 length: 14 residues.